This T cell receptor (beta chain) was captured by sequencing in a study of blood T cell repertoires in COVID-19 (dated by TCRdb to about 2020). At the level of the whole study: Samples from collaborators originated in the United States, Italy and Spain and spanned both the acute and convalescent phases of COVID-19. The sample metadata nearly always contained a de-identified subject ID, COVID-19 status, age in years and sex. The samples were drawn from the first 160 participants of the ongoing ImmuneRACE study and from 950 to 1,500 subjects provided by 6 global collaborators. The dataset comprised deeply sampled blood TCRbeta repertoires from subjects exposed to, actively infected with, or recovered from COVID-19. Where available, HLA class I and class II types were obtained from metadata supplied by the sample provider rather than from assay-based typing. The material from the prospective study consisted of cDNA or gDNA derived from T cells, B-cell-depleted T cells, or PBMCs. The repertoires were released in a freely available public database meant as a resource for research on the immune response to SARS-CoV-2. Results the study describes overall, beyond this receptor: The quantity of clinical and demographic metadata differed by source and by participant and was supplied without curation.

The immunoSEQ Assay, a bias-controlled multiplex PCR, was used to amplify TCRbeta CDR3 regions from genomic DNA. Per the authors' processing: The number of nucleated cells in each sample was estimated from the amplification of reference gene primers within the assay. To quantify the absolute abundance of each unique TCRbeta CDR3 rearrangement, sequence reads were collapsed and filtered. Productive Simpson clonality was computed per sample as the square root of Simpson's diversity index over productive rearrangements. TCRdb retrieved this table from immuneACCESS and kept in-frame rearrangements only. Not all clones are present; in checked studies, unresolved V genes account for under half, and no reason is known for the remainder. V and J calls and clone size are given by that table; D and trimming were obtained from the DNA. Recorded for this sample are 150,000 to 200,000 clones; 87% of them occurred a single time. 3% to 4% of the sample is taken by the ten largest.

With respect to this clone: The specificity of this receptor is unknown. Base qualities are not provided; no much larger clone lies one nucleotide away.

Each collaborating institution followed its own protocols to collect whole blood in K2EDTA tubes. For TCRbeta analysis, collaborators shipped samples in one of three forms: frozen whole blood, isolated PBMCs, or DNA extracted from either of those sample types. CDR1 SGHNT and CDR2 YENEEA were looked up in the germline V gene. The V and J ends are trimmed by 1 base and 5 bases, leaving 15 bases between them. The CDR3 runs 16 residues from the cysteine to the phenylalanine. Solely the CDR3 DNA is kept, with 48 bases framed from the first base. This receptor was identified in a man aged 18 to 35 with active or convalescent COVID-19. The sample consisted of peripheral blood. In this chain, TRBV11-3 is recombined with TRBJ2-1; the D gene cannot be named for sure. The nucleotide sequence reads TGTGCCAGCAGCTTAGTTTGGTACCCCCCGGACAATGAGCAGTTCTTC. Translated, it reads CASSLVWYPPDNEQFF.